The next 16 T cell receptor beta chains were all read from a single sample in a study of blood T cell repertoires in COVID-19. Sequenced by immunoSEQ multiplex PCR; TCRdb stores in-frame clones only, minus some. The table includes 80,000 to 85,000 clones, about 90% detected once. Sequences were obtained from peripheral blood. These TCRs come from a woman older than 75 with acute or convalescent COVID-19.

The J gene is TRBJ2-3, the V gene TRBV15, with TRBD2 identical over 9 bases. CDR1 is LNHNV, CDR2 YYDKDF, per germline (reference sequence). The CDR3 is made up of 16 amino acids. Trimming removed 1 base from V and 2 bases from J; junction bases left unmatched: 4. The DNA of the CDR3 is TGTGCCACCAGCAGAGCTAGCGGGGCCTTCACAGATACGCAGTATTTT. Encoded protein: CATSRASGAFTDTQYF. The complete variable domain, with remaining parts taken from reference TRBV15 and TRBJ2-3, reads DAMVIQNPRYQVTQFGKPVTLSCSQTLNHNVMYWYQQKSSQAPKLLFHYYDKDFNNEADTPDNFQSRRPNTSFCFLDIRSPGLGDTAMYLCATSRASGAFTDTQYFGPGTRLTVL.

The rearrangement joins TRBV3-1 (or the pseudogene TRBV3-2) to TRBJ1-2; D possibly corresponds to TRBD1 (6 bases). Germline CDR1 LGHDT, CDR2 YNNKEL (reference sequence). This CDR3 comprises 15 residues. V lost 10 bases and J 3 bases, leaving 21 bases between the germline ends. In DNA, the CDR3 is TGTGCCACGGGAGATATCGGGGGGGGCGACTATGGCTACACCTTC. Protein: CATGDIGGGDYGYTF.

The chain is built from TRBV7-2 and TRBJ2-1; 10 nucleotides line up with TRBD1. Trimming at V came to 1 base and at J to 8 bases, leaving 2 bases not matched to a gene. Germline assignment: CDR1 SGHTA and CDR2 FQGNSA. The length of the CDR3 is 14 residues. CDR3 nucleotides: TGTGCCAGCAGCTTAGGGGACAGGGGCCATGAGCAGTTCTTC. It yields the protein CASSLGDRGHEQFF.

The chain uses TRBV2 and TRBJ2-3; TRBD1 matches 7 bases. CDR3 length equals 14 residues. The germline V gene has CDR1 SNHLY and CDR2 FYNNEI. J lost 2 bases, V lost 6 bases, and 5 bases had no gene match. In DNA form, the CDR3 reads TGTGCCAGCAGGCCGGGACAGTCCACAGATACGCAGTATTTT. Translating it yields CASRPGQSTDTQYF.

DNA of the CDR3: TGTGCCAGCAGCTATAGCGGGAGAGGCGAGCAGTACTTC. Its protein is CASSYSGRGEQYF. The chain carries TRBV12-3 or TRBV12-4 and TRBJ2-7, with 9 bases matching TRBD2. V trimming: 6 bases; J trimming: 6 bases; junction bases outside the gene matches: 6. CDR3 size: 13 residues.

V gene TRBV5-1 combines with J gene TRBJ1-1, with D tentatively TRBD1 (6 bases). The V end lost 2 bases, the J end lost 4 bases, and 6 bases lay between the germline ends. The CDR3 totals 12 residues. Germline V CDR1 and CDR2: SGHRS, YFSETQ. The CDR3 spells CASSLQGTEAFF. The DNA for the CDR3 is TGCGCCAGCAGCTTACAGGGCACTGAAGCTTTCTTT.

The DNA of the CDR3 is TGTGCCAGCAGTTCTCACCTAGCGGGAGTCAATGAGCAGTTCTTC. The encoded protein is CASSSHLAGVNEQFF. The chain is built from TRBV6-5 and TRBJ2-1, with TRBD2 matching over 10 bases. CDR1 MNHEY and CDR2 SVGAGI come from the germline V gene. The CDR3 covers 15 residues. J was trimmed by 6 bases and V by 4 bases; bases with no gene match: 6.

The CDR3 DNA follows: TGTGCCAGTACCGACAGGGGGCGAAGGACTGAAGCTTTCTTT. Its protein is CASTDRGRRTEAFF. V and J are TRBV19 and TRBJ1-1; 10 bases agree with TRBD1. Per the germline V gene, CDR1 is LNHDA and CDR2 is SQIVND (reference sequence). The junction had 7 bases not matched to a gene; V was cut back by 7 bases and J by 5 bases. CDR3 size: 14 residues.

V is TRBV5-6 and J is TRBJ1-1; 7 nucleotides match TRBD1. The length of the CDR3 is 14 residues. Per germline, CDR1 SGHDT and CDR2 YYEEEE. The ends lost 2 bases at V and 0 bases at J; junction bases unmatched: 1. In DNA, the CDR3 is TGTGCCAGCAGCTTAGACAGGGTGAACACTGAAGCTTTCTTT. Its translation: CASSLDRVNTEAFF.

The chain combines TRBV18 with TRBJ2-7; 16 positions match TRBD2. Germline assignment: CDR1 KGHSH and CDR2 LQKENI. V was clipped by 3 bases and J by 2 bases; unmatched bases: 4. This CDR3 contains 17 residues. The CDR3 sequence is CASSPGLAGGTPYEQYF. CDR3 sequence (DNA): TGTGCCAGCTCACCGGGACTAGCGGGAGGGACCCCCTACGAGCAGTACTTC.

The rearrangement uses TRBV11-2 and TRBJ2-7; D is uncertain. The V end was cut by 1 base, the J end by 7 bases, with 17 bases between. Germline values: CDR1 SGHAT, CDR2 FQNNGV. The CDR3 sequence is 15 residues long. CDR3 loop: CASSLGPYPTMEQYF. Written as DNA, the CDR3 is TGTGCCAGCAGCTTAGGTCCATATCCTACGATGGAGCAGTACTTC. Combining the CDR3 with reference TRBV11-2 and TRBJ2-7 gives the whole variable domain EAGVAQSPRYKIIEKRQSVAFWCNPISGHATLYWYQQILGQGPKLLIQFQNNGVVDDSQLPKDRFSAERLKGVDSTLKIQPAKLEDSAVYLCASSLGPYPTMEQYFGPGTRLTVT.

The rearrangement uses TRBV7-9 and TRBJ2-7, with 8 bases fitting TRBD2. Germline CDR1 SEHNR, CDR2 FQNEAQ (reference sequence). J was trimmed by 0 bases and V by 6 bases; bases with no gene match: 7. CDR3 length: 15 residues. This chain's CDR3 is CASRLSGSASYEQYF. DNA for the CDR3: TGTGCCAGCAGGTTGAGCGGGAGCGCCTCCTACGAGCAGTACTTC.

The chain joins TRBV20-1 to TRBJ1-2; no clear D gene. The CDR3 loop spans 11 amino acids. Germline V gene data show CDR1 as DFQATT and CDR2 as SNEGSKA (reference sequence). V was clipped by 6 bases and J by 7 bases, with 12 bases between them. The CDR3 bases are TGCAGTGCGACGGAAGGAGGTGGCTACACCTTC. Protein sequence: CSATEGGGYTF.

This chain links TRBV6-5 with TRBJ1-2; 9 nucleotides agree with TRBD1. The CDR3 covers 14 residues. The junction had 6 bases not matched to a gene; V was cut back by 6 bases and J by 4 bases. Germline lookup yields CDR1 MNHEY and CDR2 SVGAGI. CDR3 loop: CASRETGGIYGYTF. In DNA, the CDR3 is TGTGCCAGCAGGGAGACAGGGGGTATCTATGGCTACACCTTC.

The rearrangement uses TRBV29-1 and TRBJ2-3; weak D call: TRBD1 (6 bases). Germline V gives CDR1 SQVTM, CDR2 ANQGSEA. With 3 bases removed from V and 4 bases from J, the gap between germline ends came to 17 bases. There are 15 residues in the CDR3. DNA for the CDR3: TGCAGCGTTGAGGGGACATTTGGCAGGCCAGATACGCAGTATTTT. It is translated as CSVEGTFGRPDTQYF.

The CDR3 DNA reads TGTGCCAGCTCACCACCGGGGGGGCGAGGCACTGAAGCTTTCTTT. Translation: CASSPPGGRGTEAFF. The rearrangement links TRBV18 to TRBJ1-1; weak D call: TRBD1 (6 bases). CDR1 KGHSH and CDR2 LQKENI come from the germline V gene. The V end was cut by 0 bases, the J end by 4 bases, with 12 bases between. The CDR3 has 15 amino acids.